What follows are 25 T cell receptor beta chains derived from one specimen sequenced in a study of sequential checkpoint blockade in melanoma. Treatment reported: randomized to nivolumab then ipilimumab (arm A) or the reverse (arm B). TCRdb keeps only in-frame clones here, not all; method: immunoSEQ multiplex PCR. The table lists about 12,000 clones, 77% of them singletons. The source was CD8+ T cells sorted from blood (inferred from file names), collected from a patient given nivolumab and ipilimumab in sequence. The source of these receptors is a human donor with melanoma.

V gene TRBV29-1 combines with J gene TRBJ2-7; 7 bases are shared with TRBD1. J was trimmed by 9 bases and V by 6 bases; bases with no gene match: 11. The CDR3 length is 12 residues. Germline V lookup: CDR1 SQVTM, CDR2 ANQGSEA. In DNA, the CDR3 is TGCAGCGTAGCCGACAGGGTTCACGGGCAGTACTTC. It yields the protein CSVADRVHGQYF.

This clone occurred once. The chain carries TRBV27 and TRBJ2-7; TRBD2 aligns across 10 bases. Germline trimming cut 1 base from V and 4 bases from J; bases unmatched to any gene: 7. This CDR3 is 16 amino acids long. From germline, CDR1 is MNHEY and CDR2 SMNVEV (reference sequence). The CDR3 here is CASSLLTASGSYEQYF. The CDR3 coding sequence is TGTGCCAGCAGTTTATTAACGGCTAGCGGGAGTTACGAGCAGTACTTC.

A few counts support this clone. The sample carries other DNA sequences with the same CDR3. V and J are TRBV29-1 and TRBJ1-1; TRBD1 matches at 8 bases. CDR3 length equals 13 residues. Looked up from germline, CDR1 is SQVTM and CDR2 is ANQGSEA. Losses at the gene ends were 5 bases for V and 1 base for J; bases not matched to a gene: 3. CDR3 coding DNA: TGCAGCGTTACGGGACAGGCGAACACTGAAGCTTTCTTT. This codes for CSVTGQANTEAFF.

This chain joins TRBV6-1 and TRBJ2-1; 8 nucleotides match TRBD1. The J segment lost 7 bases and the V segment lost 4 bases, leaving 6 bases of the junction unmatched. Germline-derived CDR1 and CDR2 are MNHNS and SASEGT. This CDR3 is built from 14 residues. CDR3 DNA: TGTGCCAGCAGTGGTTTCAGGGGGCGTAATGAGCAGTTCTTC. Translation gives CASSGFRGRNEQFF.

The chain uses TRBV4-2 and TRBJ2-2; 7 bases are a match to TRBD2. V was clipped by 4 bases and J by 4 bases; unmatched bases: 9. CDR1 and CDR2 (germline): LGHNA, YNFKEQ. CDR3 length equals 16 residues. The CDR3: CASSRTGAGPTGELFF. In DNA, the CDR3 is TGTGCCAGCAGCCGAACAGGAGCGGGACCCACCGGGGAGCTGTTTTTT.

V is TRBV27 and J is TRBJ1-2; possibly TRBD1 for D (6 bases). Trimming left V 1 base short and J 8 bases short, with 17 bases between. This CDR3 has 15 amino acids. CDR1 is MNHEY, CDR2 SMNVEV, per germline (reference sequence). The CDR3 here is CASSLWQGRSEGYTF. CDR3 nucleotide sequence: TGTGCCAGCAGTTTATGGCAGGGGCGATCGGAAGGCTACACCTTC.

The chain is built from TRBV5-1 and TRBJ1-5; 8 positions agree with TRBD1. V lost 1 base to trimming and J lost 6 bases; unmatched junction nucleotides: 15. Germline values: CDR1 SGHRS, CDR2 YFSETQ. This CDR3 contains 18 residues. As DNA, the CDR3 is TGCGCCAGCAGCTTGATTGTGTTATTGGACAGGGTAGGTCAGCCCCAGCATTTT. Its protein product is CASSLIVLLDRVGQPQHF.

The chain couples TRBV7-9 to TRBJ2-2; D perhaps matches TRBD2 (5 bases). V lost 2 bases and J lost 2, with 18 bases in between. The CDR3 sequence is 18 residues long. Germline assignment: CDR1 SEHNR and CDR2 FQNEAQ (reference sequence). The CDR3 loop is CASSLPPGWLENTGELFF. The CDR3 coding sequence is TGTGCCAGCAGCTTACCACCGGGATGGCTAGAAAACACCGGGGAGCTGTTTTTT. Variable domain in full (rest from reference TRBV7-9 and TRBJ2-2): DTGVSQNPRHKITKRGQNVTFRCDPISEHNRLYWYRQTLGQGPEFLTYFQNEAQLEKSRLLSDRFSAERPKGSFSTLEIQRTEQGDSAMYLCASSLPPGWLENTGELFFGEGSRLTVL.

The J gene is TRBJ1-2, the V gene TRBV27; TRBD1 aligns across 12 bases. The CDR3 is 17 residues long. Per germline, CDR1 MNHEY and CDR2 SMNVEV (reference sequence). V dropped 6 bases and J dropped 4; count of bases not matched to a gene: 12. CDR3 DNA sequence: TGTGCCAGCAGCCGGGCGGGACAGGGGGCGCGCGGCTATGGCTACACCTTC. Encoded protein: CASSRAGQGARGYGYTF.

The chain joins TRBV5-6 to TRBJ2-2; 7 bases are shared with TRBD1. Trimming removed 2 bases from V and 5 bases from J; junction bases left unmatched: 3. The CDR3 extends over 14 amino acids. Germline CDR1 SGHDT, CDR2 YYEEEE. CDR3 sequence (DNA): TGTGCCAGCAGCTTTTCGACAGGGACCGGGGAGCTGTTTTTT. The encoded protein is CASSFSTGTGELFF.

CDR3 in amino acids: CASIGTDSYNEQFF. The CDR3, as DNA: TGTGCCAGCATAGGGACTGATTCCTACAATGAGCAGTTCTTC. V usage is TRBV6-1 and J usage is TRBJ2-1; a possible D gene is TRBD2 (6 bases). V shed 7 bases and J shed 1 base, with 11 bases lying between them. Germline CDR1 and CDR2: MNHNS and SASEGT. The CDR3 extends over 14 amino acids.

The chain couples TRBV7-6 to TRBJ2-7; D might be TRBD1 (7 bases). This CDR3 has 14 residues. Deletions cut 5 bases from V and 6 bases from J, with 17 bases between. The germline CDR1 and CDR2 sequences are SGHVS and FNYEAQ. CDR3 sequence reads: CASSPEAGGREQYF. The CDR3 nucleotides are TGTGCCAGCAGCCCTGAGGCAGGGGGGCGCGAGCAGTACTTC.

This chain joins TRBV5-5 and TRBJ1-4; D might be TRBD1 (5 bases). V was trimmed by 4 bases and J by 8 bases, leaving 15 bases between them. CDR1 SGHKS and CDR2 YYEKEE come from the germline V gene (reference sequence). The CDR3 has 14 amino acids. The CDR3, as DNA: TGTGCCAGCAGCCAAGGGGTTGGTAGGGAAAAACTGTTTTTT. Translation: CASSQGVGREKLFF.

This clone was detected a few times. The V and J genes are TRBV10-3 and TRBJ2-1, with 7 positions matching TRBD2. The CDR3 totals 14 residues. Germline V CDR1 and CDR2: ENHRY, SYGVKD. V dropped 3 bases and J dropped 4; count of bases not matched to a gene: 3. CDR3 in DNA: TGTGCCATCAGTGAACTAGCGACTTACAATGAGCAGTTCTTC. Residues: CAISELATYNEQFF.

The chain couples TRBV5-1 to TRBJ1-4, with 9 bases that match TRBD1. This CDR3 is 14 amino acids long. Germline-derived CDR1 and CDR2 are SGHRS and YFSETQ. V dropped 2 bases and J dropped 6; count of bases not matched to a gene: 2. CDR3 amino acids: CASSLTGGDEKLFF. The CDR3 nucleotides read TGCGCCAGCAGCTTAACAGGGGGCGATGAAAAACTGTTTTTT. The variable domain in full, with the rest retrieved from reference TRBV5-1 and TRBJ1-4, is KAGVTQTPRYLIKTRGQQVTLSCSPISGHRSVSWYQQTPGQGLQFLFEYFSETQRNKGNFPGRFSGRQFSNSRSEMNVSTLELGDSALYLCASSLTGGDEKLFFGSGTQLSVL.

This clone was counted a few times. V and J are TRBV7-2 and TRBJ2-5; 8 bases agree with TRBD2. With the DNA end fitting TRBJ2-7 better, the J assignment may be wrong. Germline values: CDR1 SGHTA, CDR2 FQGNSA. This CDR3 contains 15 residues. The CDR3 nucleotides are TGTGCCAGCAGCCAAGGGATACGGGGGGGCTACGAGCAGTACTTC. The encoded protein is CASSQGIRGGYEQYF.

On this clone: The same CDR3 arises from other DNA sequences in this sample as well. The chain has TRBV27 and TRBJ1-6; 10 nucleotides agree with TRBD1. Germline V gene data show CDR1 as MNHEY and CDR2 as SMNVEV (reference sequence). After removal of 4 bases from V and 8 bases from J, the junction contained 5 bases not matched to a gene. The CDR3 has 15 amino acids. The CDR3 DNA follows: TGTGCCAGCAGTTCCCCCGGGACAGGGGATTCACCCCTCCACTTT. Translated, it gives CASSSPGTGDSPLHF.

J is TRBJ1-5 and V is TRBV27; D is uncertain. The CDR3 length is 14 residues. Trimming shortened V by 6 bases and J by 1 base, and 10 bases separated the two germline ends. Looked up from germline, CDR1 is MNHEY and CDR2 is SMNVEV (reference sequence). CDR3 in amino acids: CASSLGGSNQPQHF. In nucleotides, the CDR3 is TGTGCCAGCAGCTTAGGCGGGAGCAATCAGCCCCAGCATTTT.

This sequence joins TRBV11-2 and TRBJ1-5; 8 bases are shared with TRBD1. The CDR3 is 15 amino acids. Per the germline V gene, CDR1 is SGHAT and CDR2 is FQNNGV. J gave up 5 bases and V 5 bases, and 8 bases lay outside the gene matches. The CDR3 DNA reads as TGTGCCAGCAGCCATGGACAGGGTCGTTATCAGCCCCAGCATTTT. Encoded protein: CASSHGQGRYQPQHF.

The V and J genes are TRBV19 and TRBJ2-7; 10 nucleotides line up with TRBD2. Germline lookup yields CDR1 LNHDA and CDR2 SQIVND (reference sequence). With 6 bases clipped from V and 0 bases from J, the junction kept 2 bases outside the gene matches. The CDR3 is 14 residues long. The chain's CDR3 is CASRASGSSYEQYF. The CDR3, as DNA: TGTGCCAGTAGGGCTAGCGGGAGCTCCTACGAGCAGTACTTC.

V gene TRBV11-2 combines with J gene TRBJ2-1, with TRBD2 identical over 10 bases. CDR3 length equals 14 residues. V lost 5 bases, J lost 6 bases, and 4 bases stayed unmatched. The germline V gene encodes CDR1 SGHAT and CDR2 FQNNGV. The CDR3 sequence: CASSLGTSANEQFF. CDR3 bases: TGTGCCAGCAGCCTCGGGACTAGCGCCAATGAGCAGTTCTTC.

V and J are TRBV19 and TRBJ2-1; 12 bases fit TRBD2. The CDR3 is 16 residues long. The V gene end was trimmed by 3 bases and the J gene end by 5 bases; junction bases not matched to a gene: 5. CDR1 and CDR2 from the germline V gene are LNHDA and SQIVND (reference sequence). CDR3 bases: TGTGCCAGTAGTATGGGACTAGCGGGCAGACACAATGAGCAGTTCTTC. It is translated as CASSMGLAGRHNEQFF.

The chain has TRBV15 and TRBJ1-1; D may be TRBD1 (6 bases). Trimming removed 1 base at V and 3 bases at J, with 15 bases between. The CDR3 covers 16 residues. Per germline, CDR1 LNHNV and CDR2 YYDKDF (reference sequence). CDR3 sequence: CATSRGGGREHTEAFF. The CDR3, as DNA: TGTGCCACCAGCAGAGGAGGGGGAAGGGAGCACACTGAAGCTTTCTTT.

This clone was detected only a few times. V and J are TRBV12-5 and TRBJ2-1, with 8 bases fitting TRBD1. CDR1 LGHNT and CDR2 FRNRAP come from the germline V gene. Trimming took 5 bases from V and 2 from J; bases not matched to a gene: 8. The CDR3 is 16 residues long. CDR3 nucleotides: TGTGCTAGTGGTCCCGAGGGACAGGCCACCTACAATGAGCAGTTCTTC. Residues: CASGPEGQATYNEQFF.

The CDR3 DNA is TGCGCCAGCAGCCAAGAAGCCGGGACTAGCGCGAACTACGAGCAGTACTTC. It translates to CASSQEAGTSANYEQYF. The chain couples TRBV4-1 to TRBJ2-5; 10 bases fit TRBD2. The J call is doubtful: the DNA matches TRBJ2-7 better. Germline assignment: CDR1 MGHRA and CDR2 YSYEKL. This CDR3 has 17 amino acids.